A selection of T cell receptor beta chains follows, all from one sample in a study of blood T cell repertoires in COVID-19. Sequencing was performed with immunoSEQ multiplex PCR; in TCRdb, only in-frame clones are kept and a portion is missing. The sample lists around 260,000 clones; 80% to 85% were seen once. Specimen: peripheral blood. The receptors come from a person aged 70 to 79 with COVID-19, enrolled during active disease. Both conserved end residues are part of each CDR3. A D gene is named only where the DNA matches it firmly. Some rows have no size entry. The others give once, few or many, or a class for an expanded clone.

d_call	j_call	v_call	clone_size	cdr3_length	cdr3_aa	cdr3_nt
TRBD2	TRBJ2-3	TRBV6-4	.	16	CASSDGVAGAGDTQYF	TGTGCCAGCAGTGATGGTGTAGCGGGAGCGGGAGATACGCAGTATTTT
.	TRBJ1-5	TRBV29-1	.	13	CSVEGASGQPQHF	TGCAGCGTTGAGGGAGCCTCGGGGCAGCCCCAGCATTTT
.	TRBJ2-1	TRBV19	.	13	CATAGIYYNEQFF	TGTGCCACCGCAGGGATATACTACAATGAGCAGTTCTTC
.	TRBJ1-5	TRBV4-3	.	15	CASSAQAGGNQPQHF	TGCGCCAGCAGCGCGCAGGCGGGGGGGAATCAGCCCCAGCATTTT
TRBD1	TRBJ1-2	TRBV18	.	13	CASSPIRGHGYTF	TGTGCCAGCTCACCGATTAGGGGGCATGGCTACACCTTC
.	TRBJ1-2	TRBV5-4	.	14	CASSLRQAGYGYTF	TGTGCCAGCAGCTTGCGACAGGCGGGTTATGGCTACACCTTC
TRBD1	TRBJ1-6	TRBV11-2	.	14	CASSIYDRESPLHF	TGTGCCAGCAGCATCTATGACAGGGAATCACCCCTCCACTTT
.	TRBJ1-2	TRBV7-9	.	15	CASSLIGQTNYGYTF	TGTGCCAGCAGCTTAATAGGCCAGACAAACTATGGCTACACCTTC
TRBD1	TRBJ1-4	TRBV28	.	15	CASSSTQGINEKLFF	TGTGCCAGCAGTTCCACACAGGGGATTAATGAAAAACTGTTTTTT
TRBD1	TRBJ2-2	TRBV19	.	14	CASKVRGQSGELFF	TGTGCCAGTAAGGTCAGGGGGCAGTCCGGGGAGCTGTTTTTT
TRBD1	TRBJ2-7	TRBV14	few	19	CASSQDYSRDRYWGYEQYF	TGTGCCAGCAGCCAAGATTACTCTCGGGACAGGTATTGGGGCTACGAGCAGTACTTC
.	TRBJ1-5	TRBV20-1	.	13	CSASGQVKQPQHF	TGCAGTGCTAGTGGGCAGGTAAAACAGCCCCAGCATTTT
.	TRBJ1-4	TRBV6-5	.	16	CASSYSNRVFDEKLFF	TGTGCCAGCAGTTACTCCAACAGGGTTTTCGATGAAAAACTGTTTTTT
TRBD1	TRBJ2-6	TRBV2	.	17	CASRKGQVPSGANVLTF	TGTGCCAGCAGAAAAGGACAGGTCCCCTCTGGGGCCAACGTCCTGACTTTC
TRBD1	TRBJ1-1	TRBV3-1/TRBV3-2	.	14	CASSLGDRNTEAFF	TGTGCCAGCAGCCTAGGGGACAGGAACACTGAAGCTTTCTTT
.	TRBJ1-4	TRBV7-9	.	14	CASSLGTDSEKLFF	TGTGCCAGCAGCTTAGGGACTGACTCTGAAAAACTGTTTTTT
.	TRBJ1-5	TRBV15	.	16	CATSREAGVGNQPQHF	TGTGCCACCAGCAGAGAAGCAGGGGTTGGCAATCAGCCCCAGCATTTT